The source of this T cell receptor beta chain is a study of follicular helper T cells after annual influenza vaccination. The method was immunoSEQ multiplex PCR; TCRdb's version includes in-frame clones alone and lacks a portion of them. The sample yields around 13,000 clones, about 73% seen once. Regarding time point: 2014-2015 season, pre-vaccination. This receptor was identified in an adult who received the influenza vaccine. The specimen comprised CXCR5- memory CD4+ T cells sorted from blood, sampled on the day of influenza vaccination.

This chain's CDR3 is CASSFQTHEKLFF. DNA of the CDR3: TGCGCCAGCAGCTTCCAGACTCATGAAAAACTGTTTTTT. This chain connects TRBV5-1 to TRBJ1-4; D is unclear. This CDR3 spans 13 amino acids. From germline, CDR1 is SGHRS and CDR2 YFSETQ. The V end was cut by 2 bases, the J end by 6 bases, with 8 bases between.